The clone carrying this T cell receptor (beta chain) has a count of ten or more. Its antigen is unidentified. Amplification of TCR alpha and beta CDR3 regions from RNA used iRepertoire nested multiplex PCR. Tissue mRNA or PBMC total RNA, roughly 85-450 ng, went into one-step reverse transcription and amplification. TCRdb ran MiXCR on the multiplex PCR reads and lists one entry per CDR3 protein. The sample has 150,000 to 200,000 distinct CDR3 sequences; around 45% are singletons. The CDR3 has 11 residues. CDR1 is MDHEN, CDR2 SYDVKM, per germline. The sample belongs to a study of glioma-infiltrating T cells. Regarding the study as a whole: Only very few CDR3 sequences appeared in both tissue and blood. Above-expected tissue-blood divergence occurred in all gliomas, most in low-grade ones.

The TCR originated in a human donor with low-grade glioma or glioblastoma, undergoing nonglioma brain surgery, or in good health (not recorded which). What was sequenced was glioma tissue, nonneoplastic brain tissue, or PBMCs (not recorded which). The J gene is TRBJ1-1, the V gene TRBV28, with a weak D call TRBD1 (5 bases). DNA of the CDR3: TGTGGGGCAGGGAGGAACACTGAAGCTTTCTTT. This codes for CGAGRNTEAFF. Complete variable domain (other parts from reference TRBV28 and TRBJ1-1): DVKVTQSSRYLVKRTGEKVFLECVQDMDHENMFWYRQDPGLGLRLIYFSYDVKMKEKGDIPEGYSVSREKKERFSLILESASTNQTSMYLCGAGRNTEAFFGQGTRLTVV.